The clone carrying this T cell receptor (beta chain) has a single count. Using immunoSEQ multiplex PCR, the repertoire was profiled, and TCRdb retains in-frame clones only, with some absent. The sample has about 100,000 clones; about four fifths are singletons. This record belongs to a study of OX40 agonist ivuxolimab in advanced cancers. Turning to the study itself: Dose-escalation patients were diagnosed with hepatocellular carcinoma, melanoma, renal cell cancer or head and neck cancer.

Germline values: CDR1 SGHTA, CDR2 FQGNSA. This CDR3 spans 13 amino acids. V lost 0 bases to trimming and J lost 6 bases, with 9 bases between them. The chain recombines TRBV7-2 with TRBJ2-7; no clear D. The sequence came from an adult with an advanced solid tumor such as melanoma, head and neck, liver or kidney cancer. This material consisted of CD4+ or CD8+ T cells sorted from blood, taken in a trial of the OX40 agonist ivuxolimab. CDR3 in amino acids: CASSLASPREQYF. CDR3 nucleotides: TGTGCCAGCAGCTTAGCCTCTCCCCGCGAGCAGTACTTC.